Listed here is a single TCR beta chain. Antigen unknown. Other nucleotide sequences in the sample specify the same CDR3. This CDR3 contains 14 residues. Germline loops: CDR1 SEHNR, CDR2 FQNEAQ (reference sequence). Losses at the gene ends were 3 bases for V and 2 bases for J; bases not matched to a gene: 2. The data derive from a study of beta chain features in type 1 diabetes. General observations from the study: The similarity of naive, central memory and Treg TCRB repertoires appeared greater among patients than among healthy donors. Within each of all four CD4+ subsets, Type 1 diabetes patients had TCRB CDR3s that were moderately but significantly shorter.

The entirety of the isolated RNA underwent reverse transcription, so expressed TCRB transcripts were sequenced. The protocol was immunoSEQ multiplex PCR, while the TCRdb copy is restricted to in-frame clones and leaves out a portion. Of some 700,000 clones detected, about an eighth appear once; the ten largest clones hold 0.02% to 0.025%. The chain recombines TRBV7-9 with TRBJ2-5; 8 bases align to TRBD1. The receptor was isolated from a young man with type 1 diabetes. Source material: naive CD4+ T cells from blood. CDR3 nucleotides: TGTGCCAGCAGCTTCGGACAGGGACAAGAGACCCAGTACTTC. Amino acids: CASSFGQGQETQYF.